This TCR beta chain originates from a study of T cells after somatic rescue of genetic block. Germline loops: CDR1 KGHSH, CDR2 LQKENI. V shed 6 bases and J 5 bases; nucleotides not matched to a gene: 10. CDR3 size: 14 residues. The data were produced by immunoSEQ multiplex PCR, yet TCRdb's version contains in-frame clones alone and is incomplete. The data contain 85,000 to 90,000 clones, 90% of them singletons. The source material was peripheral blood mononuclear cells (PBMCs). The chain joins TRBV18 to TRBJ2-7; TRBD2 matches 7 bases. The receptor was derived from a woman between 18 and 30 years old. CDR3 sequence: CASSRTITSDEQYF. In nucleotides, the CDR3 is TGTGCCAGCTCCCGGACAATTACTAGCGACGAGCAGTACTTC.